This T cell receptor beta chain was recorded in a study of cytomegalovirus exposure and HLA in healthy donors. Study-level results: The tendency of first-cohort TCR clusters to co-occur in the 120 or so validation repertoires was identified by a subsequent analysis.

On this clone itself: The target antigen is unknown.

Trimming removed 3 bases from V and 7 bases from J; junction bases left unmatched: 13. The CDR3 length is 16 residues. CDR1 and CDR2 from the germline V gene are GTSNPN and SVGIG (reference sequence). Libraries were prepared by immunoSEQ multiplex PCR; TCRdb keeps only in-frame clonotypes and omits some of them. Of around 120,000 clones listed, around nine tenths are singletons. The receptor was isolated from a woman between 18 and 29 years old in good health and CMV-seropositive. Sequencing was carried out using PBMCs. The chain is built from TRBV30 and TRBJ1-5; 9 bases line up with TRBD1. As DNA, the CDR3 is TGTGCCTGGAGAGGCGGACAGGGGCCTTTCAACCAGCCCCAGCATTTT. It is translated as CAWRGGQGPFNQPQHF.